The 5 T cell receptor beta chains below come from one sample, sequenced in a study of T cell responses to AZD1222 COVID-19 vaccine. Clones were sequenced by immunoSEQ multiplex PCR, and TCRdb holds only the in-frame ones, with some missing. This sample yields fewer than 120,000 clones, of which about 90% are seen a single time; approximately 8% belongs to the top ten. This material consisted of peripheral blood, taken on day 0 of AZD1222 vaccination. The receptors stem from an adult in good health.

This clone was detected once. As DNA, the CDR3 is TGTGCCAGCAGCTTGTCAGGGGCTGGAAACACCATATATTTT. It specifies CASSLSGAGNTIYF. The chain uses TRBV5-4 and TRBJ1-3, with a weak D call TRBD1 (6 bases). The CDR3 consists of 14 residues. Trimming cost V 1 base and J 2 bases, with 7 bases left between them. The V gene's germline CDR1 is SGHNT and CDR2 YYREEE (reference sequence).

The rearrangement joins TRBV20-1 to TRBJ2-7; 7 nucleotides agree with TRBD2. Trimming took 3 bases from V and 6 from J; bases not matched to a gene: 20. Germline V CDR1 and CDR2: DFQATT, SNEGSKA (reference sequence). CDR3 length: 17 amino acids. The CDR3 coding sequence is TGCAGTGCTAGTCCCGCTTTTTCGGGGGGTCTTAACCGCGAGCAGTACTTC. Translating gives CSASPAFSGGLNREQYF.

The chain combines TRBV28 with TRBJ1-6, with a weak D call TRBD1 (6 bases). Germline CDR1 MDHEN, CDR2 SYDVKM. The CDR3 has 16 residues. With 3 bases removed from V and 1 base from J, the gap between germline ends came to 10 bases. In DNA, the CDR3 is TGTGCCAGCAGTTTCACAGGGACGTCCTATAATTCACCCCTCCACTTT. This gives the protein CASSFTGTSYNSPLHF.

The chain links TRBV7-6 to TRBJ1-1; the D is unclear. The ends were cut back, 5 bases at V and 3 bases at J, with 16 bases in the middle. Looked up from germline, CDR1 is SGHVS and CDR2 is FNYEAQ. The CDR3 is 15 residues long. This chain's CDR3 is CASSPAEGEDTEAFF. Written as DNA, the CDR3 is TGTGCCAGCAGCCCCGCAGAGGGCGAGGACACTGAAGCTTTCTTT.

The chain recombines TRBV5-6 with TRBJ1-3; D ambiguous. The CDR3 has 16 amino acids. V was shortened by 0 bases and J by 1 base, with 11 bases between the two germline ends. Germline V CDR1 and CDR2: SGHDT, YYEEEE. The CDR3 is CASSLEKGLSGNTIYF. CDR3 nucleotide sequence: TGTGCCAGCAGCTTGGAGAAGGGTTTATCTGGAAACACCATATATTTT.